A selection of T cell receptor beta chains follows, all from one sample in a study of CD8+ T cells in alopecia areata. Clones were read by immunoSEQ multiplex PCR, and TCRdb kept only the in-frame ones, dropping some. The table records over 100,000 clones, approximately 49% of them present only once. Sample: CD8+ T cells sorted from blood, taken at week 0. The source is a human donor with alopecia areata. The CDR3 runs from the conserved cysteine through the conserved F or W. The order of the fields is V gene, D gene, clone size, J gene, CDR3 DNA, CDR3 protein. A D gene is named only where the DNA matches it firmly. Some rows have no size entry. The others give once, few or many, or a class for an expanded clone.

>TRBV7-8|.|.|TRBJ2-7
TGTGCCAGCAGCTTACCTCTCTACGAGCAGTACTTC
CASSLPLYEQYF
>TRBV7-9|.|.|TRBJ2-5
TGTGCCAGCAGCTTAGGCTGGACACTAAAAGAGACCCAGTACTTC
CASSLGWTLKETQYF
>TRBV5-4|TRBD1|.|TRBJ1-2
TGTGCCAGCACCTTGGGGACAGGGGGTTTGAGCGGCTACACCTTC
CASTLGTGGLSGYTF
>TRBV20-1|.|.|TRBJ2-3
TGCAGTGCGACGTCAGATACGCAGTATTTT
CSATSDTQYF
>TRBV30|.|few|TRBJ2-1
TGTGCCGTAGGAGACGGGCAGGGGTTTCTTGAGCAGTTCTTC
CAVGDGQGFLEQFF
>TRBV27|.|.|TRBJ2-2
TGTGCCAGCAGTTTGTTCCCGACATCCGGGGAGCTGTTTTTT
CASSLFPTSGELFF
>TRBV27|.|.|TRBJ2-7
TGTGCCAGCGCGGGGAGCTCCTACGAGCAGTACTTC
CASAGSSYEQYF
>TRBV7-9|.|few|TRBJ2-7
TGTGCCAGCAGTCCAGGTGGCGAGCAGTACTTC
CASSPGGEQYF
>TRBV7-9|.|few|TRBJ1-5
TGTGCCAGCAGCTTATCGGATATGCCCCAGCATTTT
CASSLSDMPQHF
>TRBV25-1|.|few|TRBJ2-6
TGTGCCAGCAGTGAATTGGGGGAGGCCAACGTCCTGACTTTC
CASSELGEANVLTF
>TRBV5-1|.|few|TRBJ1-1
TGCGCCAGCAGGCTGGGACGGATAAACACTGAAGCTTTCTTT
CASRLGRINTEAFF
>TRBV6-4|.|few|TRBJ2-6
TGTGCCAGCAGTGAACAGAGCTCTGGGGCCAACGTCCTGACTTTC
CASSEQSSGANVLTF
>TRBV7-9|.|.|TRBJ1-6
TGTGCCAGCACCTTATCCGGGGGCTCCTATAATTCACCCCTCCACTTT
CASTLSGGSYNSPLHF
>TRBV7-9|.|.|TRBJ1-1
TGTGCCAGCAGCTGGGTTGGTCCCAGTGAAGCTTTCTTT
CASSWVGPSEAFF
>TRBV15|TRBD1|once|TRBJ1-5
TGTGCCACCAGCACCGACAGGGGCCAGCCCCAGCATTTT
CATSTDRGQPQHF
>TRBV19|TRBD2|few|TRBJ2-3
TGTGCCAGTAGTATGACTAGCGGGGGGGAGGAAGATACGCAGTATTTT
CASSMTSGGEEDTQYF
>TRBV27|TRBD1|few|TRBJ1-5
TGTGCCAGCAGCCCGACAGGGAATCAGCCCCAGCATTTT
CASSPTGNQPQHF
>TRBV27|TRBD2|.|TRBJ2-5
TGTGCCAGCAGTTTATCGGGACTAGCACGGGAGACCCAGTACTTC
CASSLSGLARETQYF
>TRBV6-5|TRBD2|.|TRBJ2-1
TGTGCCAGCAGGGCGGAGCGGGGGGCGTACAATGAGCAGTTCTTC
CASRAERGAYNEQFF
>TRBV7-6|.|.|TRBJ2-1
TGTGCCAGCAGCTTAGATGTTGTGGGGCGTAATGAGCAGTTCTTC
CASSLDVVGRNEQFF